This T cell receptor (beta chain) was captured in a study of metastatic and nonmetastatic thyroid tumors. Turning to the study itself: Malignant thyroid and benign thyroid patients provided blood and tumor or nodule tissue whose repertoires were compared.

MiXCR was used by TCRdb to re-call the PCR reads. The table has some 17,000 clones, about a third seen once. General study results and limits: Significantly greater TCR beta diversity was reportedly found in malignant thyroid tumors than in benign nodules (in blood and tumor).

Not a single patient had been given any form of treatment at any point before undergoing thyroid surgery. Trimming took 6 bases from V and 2 from J, leaving 17 bases between them. Germline V gives CDR1 DFQATT, CDR2 SNEGSKA (reference sequence). This CDR3 spans 15 amino acids. By share of the sample, this clone is medium-sized. Its antigen is undetermined. The receptor comes from a female donor with papillary thyroid cancer or a benign thyroid nodule (not recorded which). Some clones in this sample may be carry-over from other donors' samples. The rearrangement joins TRBV20-1 to TRBJ2-1, with D perhaps matching TRBD1 or TRBD2 (5 bases each). Source material: tumor tissue. This chain's CDR3 is CSAPRDAWTYNEQFF. The CDR3 nucleotides read TGCAGTGCCCCTCGGGACGCGTGGACCTACAATGAGCAGTTCTTC.